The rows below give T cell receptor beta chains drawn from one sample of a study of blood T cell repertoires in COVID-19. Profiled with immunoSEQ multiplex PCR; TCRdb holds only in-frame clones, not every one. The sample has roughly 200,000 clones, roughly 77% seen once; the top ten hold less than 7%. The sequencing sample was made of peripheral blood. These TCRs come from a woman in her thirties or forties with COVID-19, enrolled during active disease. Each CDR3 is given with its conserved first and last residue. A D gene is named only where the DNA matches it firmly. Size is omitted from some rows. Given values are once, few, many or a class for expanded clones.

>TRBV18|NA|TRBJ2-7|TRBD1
CASSPTGNHYEQYF
TGTGCCAGCTCACCGACAGGGAATCACTACGAGCAGTACTTC
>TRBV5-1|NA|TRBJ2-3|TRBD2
CASSLISYRGGASTDTQYF
TGCGCCAGCAGCCTCATCAGTTATCGCGGGGGGGCTAGCACAGATACGCAGTATTTT
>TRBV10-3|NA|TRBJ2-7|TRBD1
CAITPTGVEQYF
TGTGCCATCACTCCGACAGGGGTCGAGCAGTACTTC
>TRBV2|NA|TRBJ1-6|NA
CASSDRGDYNSPLHF
TGTGCCAGCAGTGACCGGGGGGACTATAATTCACCCCTCCACTTT
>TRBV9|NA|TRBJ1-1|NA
CASSVGLDMNTEAFF
TGTGCCAGCAGCGTAGGTTTAGACATGAACACTGAAGCTTTCTTT
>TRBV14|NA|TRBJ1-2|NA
CASSPRGIGYGYTF
TGTGCCAGCAGCCCTCGGGGAATAGGGTATGGCTACACCTTC
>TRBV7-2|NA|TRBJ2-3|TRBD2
CASSLIAGGATDTQYF
TGTGCCAGCAGCTTAATCGCGGGGGGAGCCACAGATACGCAGTATTTT
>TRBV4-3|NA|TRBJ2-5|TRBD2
CASSQDSLAGGASETQYF
TGCGCCAGCAGCCAAGACTCGCTAGCGGGGGGGGCATCGGAGACCCAGTACTTC
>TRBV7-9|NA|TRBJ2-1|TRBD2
CAWAAGGNEQFF
TGTGCCTGGGCAGCGGGGGGCAATGAGCAGTTCTTC
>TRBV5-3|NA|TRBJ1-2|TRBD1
CARSRVGQGDEGYTF
TGTGCCAGAAGCCGAGTGGGACAGGGAGACGAGGGCTACACCTTC
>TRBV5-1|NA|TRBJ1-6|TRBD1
CASSLGQGDNSPLHF
TGCGCCAGCAGCTTAGGACAGGGAGATAATTCACCCCTCCACTTT
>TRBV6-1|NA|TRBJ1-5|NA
CASSEGRGQPQHF
TGTGCCAGCAGTGAAGGCCGGGGTCAGCCCCAGCATTTT
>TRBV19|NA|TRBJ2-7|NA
CASSIDPRASSYEQYF
TGTGCCAGTAGTATAGATCCGCGGGCAAGCTCCTACGAGCAGTACTTC
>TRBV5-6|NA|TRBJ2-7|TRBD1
CASSLTGSEQYF
TGTGCCAGCAGCCTGACAGGGTCCGAGCAGTACTTC
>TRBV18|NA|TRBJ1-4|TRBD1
CASSPDRGREKLFF
TGTGCCAGCTCACCGGACAGGGGGCGGGAAAAACTGTTTTTT
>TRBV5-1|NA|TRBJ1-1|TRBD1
CASSSTDRVGEAFF
TGCGCCAGCAGCTCCACGGACAGGGTAGGGGAAGCTTTCTTT
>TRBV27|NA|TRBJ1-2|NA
CASSLEFPNSYGYTF
TGTGCCAGCAGTTTAGAATTCCCAAACAGCTATGGCTACACCTTC
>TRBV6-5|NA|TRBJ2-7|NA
CASSALSYEQYF
TGTGCCAGCAGCGCATTGAGCTACGAGCAGTACTTC
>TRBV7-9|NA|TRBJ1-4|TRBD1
CASSFGQGYLNEKLFF
TGTGCCAGCAGCTTTGGACAGGGATATTTAAATGAAAAACTGTTTTTT
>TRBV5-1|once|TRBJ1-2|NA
CASSLARSNYGYTF
TGCGCCAGCAGCTTGGCCAGATCGAACTATGGCTACACCTTC
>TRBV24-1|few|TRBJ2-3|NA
CATSDRADTQYF
TGTGCCACCAGTGACCGGGCAGATACGCAGTATTTT
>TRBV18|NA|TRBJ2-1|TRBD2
CASSPPMGLAGGNEQFF
TGTGCCAGCTCACCACCGATGGGACTAGCGGGGGGTAATGAGCAGTTCTTC
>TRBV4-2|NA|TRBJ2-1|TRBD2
CASSQDQSGLAGGIGQFF
TGTGCCAGCAGCCAAGATCAAAGTGGACTAGCGGGGGGAATTGGGCAGTTCTTC
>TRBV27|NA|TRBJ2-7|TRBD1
CASRTGTGPYEQYF
TGTGCCAGCAGGACCGGGACAGGACCCTACGAGCAGTACTTC
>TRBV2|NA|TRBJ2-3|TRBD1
CASRSRDRLTDTQYF
TGTGCCAGCAGGAGCCGGGACAGGCTCACAGATACGCAGTATTTT
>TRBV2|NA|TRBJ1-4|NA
CASSATVQNEKLFF
TGTGCCAGCAGTGCGACAGTACAAAATGAAAAACTGTTTTTT
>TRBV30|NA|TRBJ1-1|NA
CAWDFQMNTEAFF
TGTGCCTGGGATTTCCAGATGAACACTGAAGCTTTCTTT
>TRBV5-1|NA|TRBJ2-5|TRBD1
CASSLAGFQGAGETQYF
TGCGCCAGCAGCTTGGCTGGGTTCCAGGGGGCAGGAGAGACCCAGTACTTC
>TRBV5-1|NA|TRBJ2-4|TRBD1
CASSSGQGLAKNIQYF
TGCGCCAGCAGCTCCGGACAGGGCCTAGCCAAAAACATTCAGTACTTC
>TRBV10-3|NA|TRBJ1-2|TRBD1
CAISGISGTGDYGYTF
TGTGCCATCAGTGGCATTTCCGGGACAGGGGACTATGGCTACACCTTC
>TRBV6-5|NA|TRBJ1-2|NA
CASSYSKGLIYGYTF
TGTGCCAGCAGTTACTCAAAGGGGCTTATCTATGGCTACACCTTC
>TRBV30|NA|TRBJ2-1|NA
CAWSAGQGDYNEQFF
TGTGCCTGGAGTGCAGGGCAGGGCGACTACAATGAGCAGTTCTTC
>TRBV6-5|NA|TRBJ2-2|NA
CASSYDQGHTGELFF
TGTGCCAGCAGTTACGATCAGGGGCACACCGGGGAGCTGTTTTTT
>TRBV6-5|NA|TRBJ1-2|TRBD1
CASRPDRGVFDGYTF
TGTGCCAGCAGGCCGGACAGGGGGGTTTTTGATGGCTACACCTTC
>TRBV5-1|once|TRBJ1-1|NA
CASSLGQVLMNTEAFF
TGCGCCAGCAGCTTGGGTCAGGTATTGATGAACACTGAAGCTTTCTTT
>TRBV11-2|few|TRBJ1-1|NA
CASSPRANTEAFF
TGTGCCAGCAGCCCCAGGGCGAACACTGAAGCTTTCTTT
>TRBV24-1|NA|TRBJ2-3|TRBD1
CATSESTGKGTDTQYF
TGTGCCACCAGTGAGTCGACAGGGAAAGGCACAGATACGCAGTATTTT
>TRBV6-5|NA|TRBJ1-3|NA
CASSYGFGISGNTIYF
TGTGCCAGCAGTTACGGATTCGGGATTAGTGGAAACACCATATATTTT
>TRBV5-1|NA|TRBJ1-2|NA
CASSPNRATKNYGYTF
TGCGCCAGCAGTCCCAACAGGGCTACTAAGAACTATGGCTACACCTTC
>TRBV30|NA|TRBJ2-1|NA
CAWRKGLPYNEQFF
TGTGCCTGGAGGAAGGGACTTCCCTACAATGAGCAGTTCTTC
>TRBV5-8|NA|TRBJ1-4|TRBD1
CATDRGSEKLFF
TGTGCCACCGACAGGGGAAGCGAAAAACTGTTTTTT
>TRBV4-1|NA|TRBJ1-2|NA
CASSHGQTNYGYTF
TGCGCCAGCAGCCACGGACAAACTAACTATGGCTACACCTTC
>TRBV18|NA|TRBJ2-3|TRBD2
CASSNPGLAGGPGDTQYF
TGTGCCAGCTCTAATCCAGGACTAGCGGGGGGGCCGGGAGATACGCAGTATTTT
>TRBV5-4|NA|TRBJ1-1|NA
CASSSEYMNTEAFF
TGTGCCAGCAGCTCTGAGTATATGAACACTGAAGCTTTCTTT
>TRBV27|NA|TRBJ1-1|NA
CASSLVAAGEAFF
TGTGCCAGCAGTTTGGTAGCGGCGGGAGAAGCTTTCTTT
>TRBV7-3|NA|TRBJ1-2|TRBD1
CASSSGQVEPYGYTF
TGTGCCAGCAGCTCAGGACAGGTCGAACCCTATGGCTACACCTTC
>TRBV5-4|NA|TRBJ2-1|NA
CASSPTGRRGPYNEQFF
TGTGCCAGCAGCCCTACCGGGCGGCGGGGACCCTACAATGAGCAGTTCTTC
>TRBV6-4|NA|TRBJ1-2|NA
CASSDGQTYVGGYTF
TGTGCCAGCAGTGACGGACAGACTTATGTAGGCGGCTACACCTTC
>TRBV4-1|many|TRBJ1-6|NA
CASTISQTGNSPLHF
TGCGCCAGCACAATTTCTCAAACAGGGAATTCACCCCTCCACTTT
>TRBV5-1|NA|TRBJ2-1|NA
CASSFTGNNEQFF
TGCGCCAGCAGCTTCACAGGTAACAATGAGCAGTTCTTC
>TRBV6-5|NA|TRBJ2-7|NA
CASSYSAQGRHEQYF
TGTGCCAGCAGTTACTCGGCGCAGGGTCGACACGAGCAGTACTTC
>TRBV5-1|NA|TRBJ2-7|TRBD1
CASSPAGTGYEQYF
TGCGCCAGCAGCCCCGCCGGGACAGGCTACGAGCAGTACTTC
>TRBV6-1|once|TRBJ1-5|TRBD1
CASSDPDRGNQPQHF
TGTGCCAGCAGTGACCCGGACAGGGGCAATCAGCCCCAGCATTTT
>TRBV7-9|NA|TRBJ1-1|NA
CASSSFDSLNTEAFF
TGTGCCAGCAGCTCCTTCGACAGCCTGAACACTGAAGCTTTCTTT
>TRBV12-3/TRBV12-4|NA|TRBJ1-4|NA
CASTFATNEKLFF
TGTGCCAGCACCTTTGCAACTAATGAAAAACTGTTTTTT
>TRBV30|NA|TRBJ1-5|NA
CAWSVGANQPQHF
TGTGCCTGGAGTGTAGGGGCAAATCAGCCCCAGCATTTT
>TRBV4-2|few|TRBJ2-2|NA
CASSPRDMVLPGELFF
TGTGCCAGCAGCCCTCGGGACATGGTCTTACCCGGGGAGCTGTTTTTT
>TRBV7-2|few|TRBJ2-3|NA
CASSFSGSADTQYF
TGTGCCAGCAGCTTTTCCGGGTCCGCAGATACGCAGTATTTT
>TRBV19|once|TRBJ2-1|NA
CASRRGTTEQFF
TGTGCCAGTCGCCGGGGGACGACTGAGCAGTTCTTC
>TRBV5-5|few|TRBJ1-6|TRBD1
CASSSDRGNSPLHF
TGTGCCAGCAGCTCAGACAGGGGGAATTCACCCCTCCACTTT